The clone carrying this TCR beta chain was observed many times. Antigen specificity is unknown. The read is 3 residues too short to cover the CDR3 end, so that end is filled in from the germline J gene. Trimming took off 5 bases at V and 5 bases at J, with 6 bases between the two ends. The CDR3 is 11 residues long. Germline CDR1 reads SQVTM; CDR2 reads ANQGSEA. This sample was taken from a study of T cell clonality in common variable immunodeficiency. Study-wide points: Shared TCRbeta clones were fewer between CVID subjects than controls. TCRbeta clonality was increased in CVID versus healthy controls. What drives increased CVID clonality needs T cell subpopulation sequencing.

Clones were sequenced by immunoSEQ multiplex PCR, and TCRdb holds only the in-frame ones, with some missing. Sampling found tens of thousands of clones, none seen once. Caucasian heritage predominated among both patients and controls. The receptor comes from a person between 18 and 75 years old in good health. Sequencing was carried out using peripheral blood mononuclear cells. This rearrangement joins TRBV29-1 to TRBJ2-2; D is ambiguous. The part of the CDR3 DNA that was read is TGCAGCGTTATACTTACCGGGGAG. As protein: CSVILTGE. The complete CDR3 sequence is CSVILTGELFF.